This entry is about one TCR beta chain. Its antigen is unidentified. What was sequenced were expressed TCRB transcripts, since all of the isolated RNA had been reverse transcribed. The repertoire was sequenced with immunoSEQ multiplex PCR; TCRdb's copy has only in-frame clones and lacks some. The sample yields 300,000 or so clones, roughly a tenth seen once. This sample stems from a study of beta chain features in type 1 diabetes. General observations from the study: Across all four CD4+ subsets, people with type 1 diabetes showed modestly shorter TCRB CDR3s.

Trimming removed 2 bases from V and 5 bases from J, with 13 bases in between. The CDR3 has 14 residues. Germline V lookup: CDR1 SGHDT, CDR2 YYEEEE. V and J are TRBV5-6 and TRBJ2-5, with D perhaps assigned TRBD1 or TRBD2 (5 bases each). The sequence came from a man aged 25 to 40 with type 1 diabetes. The material sequenced was central memory CD4+ T cells from blood. CDR3 sequence (DNA): TGTGCCAGCAGCTTACCCGGGGCATCGGAGACCCAGTACTTC. Its translation: CASSLPGASETQYF.